The 30 T cell receptor beta chains below come from one sample, sequenced in a study of Graves' ophthalmopathy and Graves' hyperthyroidism. Amplification targeted the TCR beta CDR3 regions, with RNA transcripts as the source material. An initial RT-PCR round employing HTBI primers preceded a second-round multiplex PCR. Using its own MiXCR run on the multiplex PCR reads, TCRdb lists one record per CDR3 protein. The repertoire consists of around 660,000 distinct CDR3 sequences, with about two fifths occurring once and the leading ten covering 3.3%. Material for sequencing was peripheral blood. These receptors came from an adult man with Graves' ophthalmopathy.

The V call is TRBV20-1, the J call TRBJ2-1; 12 bases are shared with TRBD2. This CDR3 comprises 14 residues. J lost 6 bases, V lost 2 bases, and 2 bases had no gene match. Per the germline V gene, CDR1 is DFQATT and CDR2 is SNEGSKA (reference sequence). Here the CDR3 DNA reads TGCAGTGCTAGACTAGCGGGAGGGCTCAATGAGCAGTTCTTC. Its protein is CSARLAGGLNEQFF.

This clonotype came up many times. This sequence joins TRBV19 and TRBJ1-5, with unresolved D. Germline V gene sequence: CDR1 LNHDA, CDR2 SQIVND (reference sequence). The CDR3 is 16 amino acids. V was trimmed by 4 bases and J by 3 bases, leaving 16 bases between them. The CDR3 bases are TGTGCCAGTAGTAGGGATCCTGGACGTATCAATCAGCCCCAGCATTTT. This encodes CASSRDPGRINQPQHF.

This clonotype was observed at least ten times. This chain connects TRBV2 to TRBJ1-5, with 8 bases fitting TRBD1. The V gene's germline CDR1 is SNHLY and CDR2 FYNNEI. The ends lost 0 bases at V and 4 bases at J; junction bases unmatched: 2. The CDR3 length is 15 residues. The CDR3 is CASSEARTGNQPQHF. The CDR3 DNA reads TGTGCCAGCAGTGAAGCCAGGACAGGGAATCAGCCCCAGCATTTT.

This clonotype was seen more than once but under ten times. The chain is built from TRBV20-1 and TRBJ1-2; 7 nucleotides agree with TRBD1. From germline, CDR1 is DFQATT and CDR2 SNEGSKA (reference sequence). V was pared by 4 bases and J by 7 bases, with 6 bases of the junction left unmatched. CDR3 length equals 12 residues. Here the CDR3 reads CSAIDRVGGYTF. CDR3 in DNA: TGCAGTGCTATAGACAGGGTTGGTGGCTACACCTTC.

V gene TRBV7-3 combines with J gene TRBJ2-5; 9 bases fit TRBD1. CDR1 is SGHTA and CDR2 is FQGTGA in the germline V gene. Unmatched junction bases numbered 10, after V lost 3 bases and J lost 5 bases. There are 16 residues in the CDR3. The CDR3: CASSLQGTGSWETQYF. CDR3 DNA sequence: TGTGCCAGCAGCTTGCAAGGGACAGGGAGTTGGGAGACCCAGTACTTC. The complete variable domain, with remaining parts taken from reference TRBV7-3 and TRBJ2-5, reads GAGVSQTPSNKVTEKGKYVELRCDPISGHTALYWYRQSLGQGPEFLIYFQGTGAADDSGLPNDRFFAVRPEGSVSTLKIQRTERGDSAVYLCASSLQGTGSWETQYFGPGTRLLVL.

The chain uses TRBV20-1 and TRBJ2-5, with 12 nucleotides matching TRBD2. CDR1 is DFQATT and CDR2 is SNEGSKA in the germline V gene (reference sequence). CDR3 length equals 11 residues. CDR3 in amino acids: CRTSGRETQYF. The CDR3 nucleotides read TGCAGGACTAGCGGGAGAGAGACCCAGTACTTC.

Points on this clonotype: A much bigger clone sits one base away, suggesting this may be a read error. This chain connects TRBV7-2 to TRBJ1-5, with TRBD1 identical over 7 bases. This CDR3 contains 15 residues. The germline V gene has CDR1 SGHTA and CDR2 FQGNSA. Unmatched junction bases numbered 13, after V lost 6 bases and J lost 8 bases. CDR3 region: CASSPRDSLFEPQHF. CDR3 coding DNA: TGTGCCAGCAGTCCCCGGGACAGTCTATTTGAGCCCCAGCATTTT.

In the case of this clonotype: A read error may produce the germline difference seen at one junction end. The chain links TRBV7-2 to TRBJ1-2, with D tentatively TRBD1 (5 bases). Germline V gives CDR1 SGHTA, CDR2 FQGNSA. There are 13 residues in the CDR3. The CDR3 loop is CASSLGLNYGCTF. The CDR3 DNA is TGTGCCAGCAGCCTGGGACTCAACTATGGCTGCACCTTC.

This chain joins TRBV14 and TRBJ1-1, with D possibly TRBD1 on 5 matching bases. CDR3 length: 16 residues. Germline loops: CDR1 SGHDN, CDR2 FVKESK. Trimming pared 1 base from V and 4 bases from J, leaving 16 bases between. This chain's CDR3 is CASSQVRVYRGTEAFF. The CDR3 nucleotides read TGTGCCAGCAGCCAAGTCAGGGTTTATAGGGGCACTGAAGCTTTCTTT.

This clonotype was observed once. The gene calls are TRBV7-6 and TRBJ2-3; tentative D call: TRBD2 (6 bases). The CDR3 is 13 amino acids. V dropped 2 bases and J dropped 4 bases, with 7 bases sitting between them. Germline CDR1 is SGHVS and CDR2 is FNYEAQ. This chain's CDR3 is CASSLRGSDTQYF. Here the CDR3 DNA reads TGTGCCAGCAGCTTACGGGGGTCAGATACGCAGTATTTT.

Many counts were recorded for this clonotype. The rearrangement joins TRBV2 to TRBJ1-5; no firm D call. Between the trimmed V and J ends, which lost 3 bases and 9 bases, there was a span of 15 bases. Germline assignment: CDR1 SNHLY and CDR2 FYNNEI. This CDR3 contains 14 residues. The CDR3, as DNA: TGTGCCAGCAGTGAGACGGGGAGCATTGGGCCCCAGCATTTT. Amino acid sequence: CASSETGSIGPQHF.

This clonotype was counted at least ten times. The chain couples TRBV7-8 to TRBJ1-4; the D is unclear. V lost 4 bases and J lost 5, with 14 bases in between. Germline-derived CDR1 and CDR2 are SGHVS and FQNEAQ. The CDR3 loop spans 15 amino acids. The CDR3 DNA reads as TGTGCCAGCAGCTCCGATCGGGCAGCGAATGAAAAACTGTTTTTT. Translating it yields CASSSDRAANEKLFF.

At least ten counts were recorded for this clonotype. J is TRBJ1-1 and V is TRBV20-1; D call uncertain. The germline V and J ends were trimmed by 6 bases and 10 bases, with 6 bases remaining between them. The CDR3 length is 8 residues. Germline assignment: CDR1 DFQATT and CDR2 SNEGSKA (reference sequence). Here the CDR3 reads CSAEGAFF. The CDR3 bases are TGCAGTGCCGAGGGAGCTTTCTTT.

This clonotype came up many times. The J gene is TRBJ1-5, the V gene TRBV4-2, with D possibly matching TRBD1 (5 bases). Trimming shortened V by 1 base and J by 8 bases, and 12 bases separated the two germline ends. This CDR3 has 14 residues. Germline-derived CDR1 and CDR2 are LGHNA and YNFKEQ. This CDR3 is CASSQARVGEPQHF. The CDR3 DNA reads TGTGCCAGCAGCCAAGCCAGGGTCGGAGAGCCCCAGCATTTT.

This chain uses TRBV6-5 with TRBJ2-7; D tentatively reads TRBD1 or TRBD2 (5 bases each). In germline, CDR1 is MNHEY, CDR2 SVGAGI. The CDR3 is 15 amino acids. V gave up 8 bases and J gave up 3 bases, with 20 bases separating them. CDR3 protein: CASSPEGNPRYEQYF. The CDR3 region has the DNA TGTGCCAGCTCACCCGAGGGGAACCCTCGCTACGAGCAGTACTTC.

As for this clonotype: A single base separates this from a much larger clone, so it may be a read error. The missing conserved phenylalanine or tryptophan at the end of this CDR3 makes a read error likely. CDR3 protein: CAISEPPGAEQYS. DNA for the CDR3: TGTGCCATCAGTGAGCCCCCCGGGGCCGAGCAGTACTCC. The rearrangement uses TRBV10-3 and TRBJ2-7; D could derive from TRBD1 or TRBD2 (5 bases each). In germline, CDR1 is ENHRY, CDR2 SYGVKD. Trimming took off 2 bases at V and 6 bases at J, with 11 bases between the two ends. The CDR3 is made up of 13 amino acids.

The gene calls are TRBV29-1 and TRBJ1-4; tentatively, D is TRBD1 (6 bases). Germline V gene data show CDR1 as SQVTM and CDR2 as ANQGSEA. V lost 1 base to trimming and J lost 7 bases, with 13 bases between them. This CDR3 region has 14 residues. As DNA, the CDR3 is TGCAGCGTTGAAGGGGTCGAGGGGGGTGAAAAACTGTTTTTT. This encodes CSVEGVEGGEKLFF.

The chain carries TRBV11-2 and TRBJ1-6; D not certain. This CDR3 region has 16 residues. From germline, CDR1 is SGHAT and CDR2 FQNNGV. The V end lost 0 bases, the J end lost 0 bases, and 6 bases lay between the germline ends. This CDR3 reads CASSLEPGSYNSPLHF. The DNA for the CDR3 is TGTGCCAGCAGCTTAGAGCCGGGCTCCTATAATTCACCCCTCCACTTT.

V gene TRBV7-8 combines with J gene TRBJ2-7; D is unresolved. The CDR3 is 14 residues long. Germline CDR1 SGHVS, CDR2 FQNEAQ. Trimming took off 5 bases at V and 0 bases at J, with 11 bases between the two ends. Here the CDR3 reads CASSPSAHSYEQYF. The CDR3 DNA follows: TGTGCCAGCAGCCCATCGGCCCACTCCTACGAGCAGTACTTC.

This clonotype came up many times. This sequence joins TRBV20-1 and TRBJ1-5; D is perhaps TRBD1 (6 bases). Per germline, CDR1 DFQATT and CDR2 SNEGSKA (reference sequence). The CDR3 sequence is 14 residues long. The ends were cut back, 1 base at V and 2 bases at J, with 9 bases in the middle. CDR3 DNA: TGCAGTGCTAGAGTGCCAGGGGGCAATCAGCCCCAGCATTTT. As protein: CSARVPGGNQPQHF.

This chain joins TRBV2 and TRBJ1-2, with D possibly matching TRBD1 (5 bases). This CDR3 spans 14 amino acids. Trimming took off 6 bases at V and 6 bases at J, with 17 bases between the two ends. CDR1 and CDR2 (germline): SNHLY, FYNNEI. CDR3 sequence: CASSSTGTKDGYTF. The CDR3 DNA reads as TGTGCCAGCAGCTCGACCGGGACGAAGGATGGCTACACCTTC.

The CDR3 region has the DNA TGTGCCAGCAGTACAGCCCACCCGGGACTAGCGGCAAGGAGCTCCTACGAGCAGTACTTC. Residues: CASSTAHPGLAARSSYEQYF. The chain carries TRBV25-1 and TRBJ2-7; 11 bases are shared with TRBD2. After removal of 5 bases from V and 0 bases from J, the junction contained 18 bases not matched to a gene. This CDR3 comprises 20 residues. The V gene's germline CDR1 is MGHDK and CDR2 SYGVNS.

This clonotype occurred a few times. CDR3: CASSLPSGTGVTNTEAFF. CDR3 DNA: TGTGCCAGCAGCTTGCCAAGCGGGACAGGGGTCACCAACACTGAAGCTTTCTTT. The chain links TRBV11-1 to TRBJ1-1; 10 bases are shared with TRBD1. V lost 3 bases and J lost 2; bases outside the gene matches: 12. This CDR3 has 18 amino acids. The germline V gene has CDR1 SGHAT and CDR2 FQDESV (reference sequence).

This clonotype showed up many times. The chain recombines TRBV5-1 with TRBJ1-3, with D uncertain. Per the germline V gene, CDR1 is SGHRS and CDR2 is YFSETQ. The CDR3 consists of 14 residues. With 4 bases removed from V and 0 bases from J, the gap between germline ends came to 8 bases. The CDR3 region has the DNA TGCGCCAGCAGCCCGGCATTCTCTGGAAACACCATATATTTT. It is translated as CASSPAFSGNTIYF.

The count of this clonotype is one. The chain employs TRBV24-1 and TRBJ1-1; TRBD1 aligns across 7 bases. J was trimmed by 6 bases and V by 2 bases; bases with no gene match: 11. Germline V gene lookup returns CDR1 KGHDR and CDR2 SFDVKD. This CDR3 is built from 16 residues. CDR3 nucleotide sequence: TGTGCCACCAGTGATTCCCAGGGAGGGGGCTTGGCTGAAGCTTTCTTT. Translated: CATSDSQGGGLAEAFF.

This clonotype occurred many times. The V and J genes are TRBV15 and TRBJ2-5, with 7 bases aligning to TRBD1. This CDR3 has 14 amino acids. Trimming at V came to 5 bases and at J to 1 base, leaving 4 bases not matched to a gene. CDR1 is LNHNV, CDR2 YYDKDF, per germline (reference sequence). CDR3 residues: CATSRTGFQETQYF. The DNA of the CDR3 is TGTGCCACCAGCCGGACAGGCTTCCAAGAGACCCAGTACTTC.

This clonotype has ten or more counts. The V and J genes are TRBV16 and TRBJ1-3, with a weak D call TRBD1 (5 bases). This CDR3 spans 16 amino acids. Per the germline V gene, CDR1 is KGHSY and CDR2 is FQNENV. The V end was cut by 4 bases, the J end by 0 bases, with 13 bases between. The DNA of the CDR3 is TGTGCCAGCAGCCGGAGGGACTTTTTCTCTGGAAACACCATATATTTT. It yields the protein CASSRRDFFSGNTIYF.

At least ten counts were recorded for this clonotype. The chain is built from TRBV6-6 and TRBJ2-7; TRBD2 matches 7 bases. This CDR3 contains 15 residues. CDR1 and CDR2 from the germline V gene are MNHNY and SVGAGI (reference sequence). V lost 2 bases, J lost 3 bases, and 7 bases stayed unmatched. The CDR3 loop is CASSYSRDYHYEQYF. The CDR3, as DNA: TGTGCCAGCAGTTACAGTCGGGACTACCACTACGAGCAGTACTTC.

The V gene is TRBV25-1, the J gene TRBJ2-5; TRBD1 is a possible D gene (6 bases). The CDR3 consists of 14 residues. Germline assignment: CDR1 MGHDK and CDR2 SYGVNS. V gave up 3 bases and J gave up 5 bases, with 13 bases separating them. The CDR3 reads CASSDVGAGETQYF. The CDR3 bases are TGTGCCAGCAGTGATGTGGGGGCGGGTGAGACCCAGTACTTC.

This clonotype has at least ten counts. The chain joins TRBV7-3 to TRBJ2-2; D unclear. V shed 5 bases and J shed 7 bases, with 11 bases lying between them. Germline V gene lookup returns CDR1 SGHTA and CDR2 FQGTGA. The CDR3 covers 13 residues. The CDR3, as DNA: TGTGCCAGCAGCCCCCATTTCGGCGGGGAGCTGTTTTTT. Protein sequence: CASSPHFGGELFF. The variable domain in full, with the rest retrieved from reference TRBV7-3 and TRBJ2-2, is GAGVSQTPSNKVTEKGKYVELRCDPISGHTALYWYRQSLGQGPEFLIYFQGTGAADDSGLPNDRFFAVRPEGSVSTLKIQRTERGDSAVYLCASSPHFGGELFFGEGSRLTVL.